This T cell receptor beta chain was found in a study of T-cell reconstitution after alpha-beta-depleted transplantation in children. General study results and limits: In some patients, recipient T cells and intrathymic progenitors surviving conditioning explained high day-60 diversity.

The table lists this clonotype with many counts. Its antigen is unknown. Unique molecular identifiers were used to barcode this TCRbeta library. TCRdb re-analysed the PCR reads in MiXCR, keeping a single row per CDR3 protein. The data hold 98,000 or so distinct CDR3 sequences, with 20% to 30% observed a single time. This clonotype originated in a boy aged 2 to 10 with acute lymphoblastic leukemia, due to receive a stem cell transplant. The material sequenced was PBMCs, taken before TCRalphabeta/CD19-depleted stem cell transplant.

The CDR3 reads CASSAFEPTSSGANVLTF. The CDR3 nucleotides are TGTGCCAGCAGCGCATTCGAACCTACTTCCTCTGGGGCCAACGTCCTGACTTTC. The chain uses TRBV7-6 and TRBJ2-6, with D uncertain. In germline, CDR1 is SGHVS, CDR2 FNYEAQ. The CDR3 is made up of 18 amino acids. Trimming pared 5 bases from V and 0 bases from J, leaving 17 bases between.